The clone carrying this TCR beta chain was picked up many times. What it recognizes is unknown. The sample originates from a study of identical twins. Healthy Caucasians supplied all donations. Germline lookup yields CDR1 SGHTA and CDR2 FQGNSA. The V end was cut by 0 bases, the J end by 2 bases, with 6 bases between. The CDR3 totals 14 residues. cDNA carried unique molecular identifiers, and a universal primer site was added by template switching. MiXCR, run by TCRdb on the 5' RACE reads, gives a single entry per CDR3 protein. The sample includes 350,000 to 500,000 distinct CDR3 sequences, less than 20% of them seen just once. Notes on the study in general: Whereas memory repertoires showed no such difference, abundant cord blood beta clonotypes carried fewer insertions. It was cross-sectional statistical analysis, not following the same donors, that the conclusions relied on.

The sample comprised naive T cells sorted from blood. The receptor was derived from a man aged 45-60 years in good health. The genes are TRBV7-2 and TRBJ2-3; D uncertain. The CDR3 sequence: CASSLASTTDTQYF. The CDR3 DNA follows: TGTGCCAGCAGCTTAGCTTCCACCACAGATACGCAGTATTTT.